The TCR beta chain under discussion was sequenced for a study of T cell repertoires in cytomegalovirus infection. Study as a whole: Matching HLA type and CMV infection were both indicated by public TCR beta signatures.

Germline V gene sequence: CDR1 SEHNR, CDR2 FQNEAQ (reference sequence). The V and J ends lost 4 bases and 2 bases, in that order; junction bases with no gene match: 4. The CDR3 has 14 amino acids. TCRdb redid the calling of the reads with MiXCR, one entry per CDR3 protein. The profile shows a few hundred thousand distinct CDR3 sequences, 20% to 25% of them singletons. A remark on this clonotype: The antigen remains unidentified.

The rearrangement links TRBV7-9 to TRBJ2-5, with TRBD2 matching 7 bases. Sequenced material: cultured PBMCs, taken from culture after CMV antigen stimulation. The clonotype was recovered from a human donor in good health (CMV status not recorded). Some clones in this sample may be carry-over from other donors' samples. CDR3 sequence reads: CASSSWTSQETQYF. The CDR3 DNA sequence: TGTGCCAGCAGCTCGTGGACTAGTCAAGAGACCCAGTACTTC.